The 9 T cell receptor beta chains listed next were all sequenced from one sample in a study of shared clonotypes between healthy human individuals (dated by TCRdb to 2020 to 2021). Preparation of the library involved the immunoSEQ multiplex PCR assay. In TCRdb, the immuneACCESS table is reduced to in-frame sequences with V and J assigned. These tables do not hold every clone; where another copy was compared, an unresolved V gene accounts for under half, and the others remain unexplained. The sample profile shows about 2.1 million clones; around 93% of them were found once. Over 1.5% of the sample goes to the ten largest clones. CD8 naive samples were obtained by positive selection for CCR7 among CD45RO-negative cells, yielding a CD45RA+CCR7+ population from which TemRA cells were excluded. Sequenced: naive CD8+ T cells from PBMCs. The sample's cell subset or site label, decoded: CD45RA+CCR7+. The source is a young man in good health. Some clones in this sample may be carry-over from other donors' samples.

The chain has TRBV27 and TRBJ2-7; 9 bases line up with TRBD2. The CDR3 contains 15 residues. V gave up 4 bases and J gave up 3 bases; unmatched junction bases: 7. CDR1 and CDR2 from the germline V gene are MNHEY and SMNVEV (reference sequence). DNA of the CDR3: TGTGCCAGCAGTTCACTAGCGGGCTCCATCTACGAGCAGTACTTC. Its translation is CASSSLAGSIYEQYF.

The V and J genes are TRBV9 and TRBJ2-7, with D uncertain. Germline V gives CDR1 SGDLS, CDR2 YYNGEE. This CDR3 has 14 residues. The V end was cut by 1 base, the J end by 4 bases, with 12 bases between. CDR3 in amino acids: CASSVNSVDYEQYF. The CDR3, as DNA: TGTGCCAGCAGCGTAAACTCAGTCGATTACGAGCAGTACTTC.

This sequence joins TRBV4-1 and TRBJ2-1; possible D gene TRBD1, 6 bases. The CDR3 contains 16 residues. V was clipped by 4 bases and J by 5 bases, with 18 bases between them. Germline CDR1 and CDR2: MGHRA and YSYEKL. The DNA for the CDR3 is TGCGCCAGCAGCCCTGAGGGGGACGACTTAGACAATGAGCAGTTCTTC. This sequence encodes CASSPEGDDLDNEQFF.

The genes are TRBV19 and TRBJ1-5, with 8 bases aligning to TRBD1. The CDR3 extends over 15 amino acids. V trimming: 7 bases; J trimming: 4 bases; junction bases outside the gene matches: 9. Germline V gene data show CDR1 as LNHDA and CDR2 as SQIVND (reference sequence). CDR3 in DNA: TGTGCCAGTACCCTGGGTCAGGGGGCGAATCAGCCCCAGCATTTT. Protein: CASTLGQGANQPQHF.

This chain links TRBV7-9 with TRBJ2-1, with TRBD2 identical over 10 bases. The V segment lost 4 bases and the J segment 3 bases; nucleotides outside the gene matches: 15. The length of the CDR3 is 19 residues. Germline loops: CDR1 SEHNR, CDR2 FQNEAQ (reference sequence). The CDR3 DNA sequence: TGTGCCAGCAGCTCCCTTCGACAGCTAGCGGGAGTGAGCTACAATGAGCAGTTCTTC. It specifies CASSSLRQLAGVSYNEQFF.

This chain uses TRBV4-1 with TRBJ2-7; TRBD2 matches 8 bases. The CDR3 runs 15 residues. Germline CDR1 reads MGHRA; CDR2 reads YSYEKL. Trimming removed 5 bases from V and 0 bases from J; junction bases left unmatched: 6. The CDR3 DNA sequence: TGCGCCAGCAGCATGTCTAGCGGGTACTCCTACGAGCAGTACTTC. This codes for CASSMSSGYSYEQYF.

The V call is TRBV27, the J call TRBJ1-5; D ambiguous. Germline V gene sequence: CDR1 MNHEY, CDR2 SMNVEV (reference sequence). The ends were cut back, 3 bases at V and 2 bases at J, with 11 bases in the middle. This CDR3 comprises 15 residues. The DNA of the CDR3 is TGTGCCAGCAGTTTGGCGGCGGTCGGCAATCAGCCCCAGCATTTT. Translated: CASSLAAVGNQPQHF.

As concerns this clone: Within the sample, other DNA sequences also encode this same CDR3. This CDR3 reads CSVVRDSSYEQYF. The CDR3 bases are TGCAGCGTTGTACGGGACTCGTCCTACGAGCAGTACTTC. The chain combines TRBV29-1 with TRBJ2-5, with D tentatively TRBD2 (6 bases). The end of the DNA aligns better with TRBJ2-7, so the J call may be wrong. This CDR3 region has 13 residues. Germline CDR1 reads SQVTM; CDR2 reads ANQGSEA.

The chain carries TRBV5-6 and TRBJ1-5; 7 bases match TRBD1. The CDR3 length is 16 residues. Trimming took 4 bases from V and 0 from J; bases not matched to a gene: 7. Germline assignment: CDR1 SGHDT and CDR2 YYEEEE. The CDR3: CASSEAGTDSNQPQHF. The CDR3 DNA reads TGTGCCAGCAGCGAAGCCGGGACAGATAGCAATCAGCCCCAGCATTTT.